The 19 T cell receptor beta chains in this list originate from one sample, sequenced in a study of cytomegalovirus exposure and HLA in healthy donors. This PCR relied on a set of 60 Vbeta primers and 13 Jbeta primers. This table comes from immunoSEQ multiplex PCR, and its TCRdb copy is limited to in-frame clones, with some not included. Of some 200,000 clones listed, just over 75% were seen once; the top ten hold around 0.63%. Sequencing was carried out using PBMCs. All receptors come from a man aged 18 to 29 in good health and CMV-seronegative.

This clone was counted between two and nine times. This chain links TRBV6-1 with TRBJ1-5; no firm D call. There are 11 residues in the CDR3. Germline V lookup: CDR1 MNHNS, CDR2 SASEGT. V lost 4 bases, J lost 9 bases, and 7 bases lay in between. This CDR3 reads CASSVDLPQHF. In DNA form, the CDR3 reads TGTGCCAGCAGTGTAGATTTGCCCCAGCATTTT.

The rearrangement joins TRBV4-1 to TRBJ2-7; TRBD2 agrees at 16 bases. Unmatched junction bases numbered 12, after V lost 0 bases and J lost 7 bases. Germline V gene lookup returns CDR1 MGHRA and CDR2 YSYEKL. CDR3 length: 19 residues. The CDR3 DNA reads TGCGCCAGCAGCCAAGAGTTGGCGACCGAGGGACTAGCGGGAGGGGAGCAGTACTTC. It is translated as CASSQELATEGLAGGEQYF.

The chain combines TRBV19 with TRBJ2-3; weak D call: TRBD2 (5 bases). Germline V gene sequence: CDR1 LNHDA, CDR2 SQIVND (reference sequence). V lost 4 bases and J 0 bases, leaving 14 bases between the germline ends. This CDR3 has 16 amino acids. This CDR3 reads CASSNYAGASTDTQYF. CDR3 DNA sequence: TGTGCCAGTAGTAACTACGCGGGCGCGAGCACAGATACGCAGTATTTT. Based on the CDR3 plus reference TRBV19 and TRBJ2-3, the full variable domain is DGGITQSPKYLFRKEGQNVTLSCEQNLNHDAMYWYRQDPGQGLRLIYYSQIVNDFQKGDIAEGYSVSREKKESFPLTVTSAQKNPTAFYLCASSNYAGASTDTQYFGPGTRLTVL.

V gene TRBV5-1 combines with J gene TRBJ2-3; TRBD1 agrees at 8 bases. Germline values: CDR1 SGHRS, CDR2 YFSETQ. The ends lost 4 bases at V and 1 base at J; junction bases unmatched: 8. There are 16 residues in the CDR3. The CDR3: CASSVQGGSGTDTQYF. CDR3 nucleotides: TGCGCCAGCAGCGTACAGGGGGGTAGCGGCACAGATACGCAGTATTTT. Complete variable domain (other parts from reference TRBV5-1 and TRBJ2-3): KAGVTQTPRYLIKTRGQQVTLSCSPISGHRSVSWYQQTPGQGLQFLFEYFSETQRNKGNFPGRFSGRQFSNSRSEMNVSTLELGDSALYLCASSVQGGSGTDTQYFGPGTRLTVL.

This clone turned up a few times. V gene TRBV14 combines with J gene TRBJ2-7; D is possibly TRBD1 (5 bases). CDR1 SGHDN and CDR2 FVKESK come from the germline V gene. This CDR3 has 16 amino acids. Trimming shortened V by 3 bases and J by 5 bases, and 20 bases separated the two germline ends. This CDR3 reads CASSQNFGLTGDEQYF. CDR3 nucleotides: TGTGCCAGCAGCCAGAATTTCGGGCTTACAGGCGACGAGCAGTACTTC.

This clone was counted between two and nine times. J is TRBJ2-7 and V is TRBV5-4; TRBD1 matches at 11 bases. Per the germline V gene, CDR1 is SGHNT and CDR2 is YYREEE (reference sequence). The CDR3 extends over 15 amino acids. Trimming removed 4 bases from V and 4 bases from J; junction bases left unmatched: 7. For the CDR3, the DNA is TGTGCCAGCAGCCCGGCCGGGACAGGGGGTTACGAGCAGTACTTC. Protein sequence: CASSPAGTGGYEQYF.

A few counts support this clone. This rearrangement joins TRBV7-8 to TRBJ2-7; TRBD2 aligns across 10 bases. Germline V gene sequence: CDR1 SGHVS, CDR2 FQNEAQ. The CDR3 extends over 14 amino acids. Trimming took 6 bases from V and 0 from J; bases not matched to a gene: 2. The CDR3 nucleotides read TGTGCCAGCAGGGCTAGCGGGAGCTCCTACGAGCAGTACTTC. This codes for CASRASGSSYEQYF. Combining the CDR3 with reference TRBV7-8 and TRBJ2-7 gives the whole variable domain GAGVSQSPRYKVAKRGQDVALRCDPISGHVSLFWYQQALGQGPEFLTYFQNEAQLDKSGLPSDRFFAERPEGSVSTLKIQRTQQEDSAVYLCASRASGSSYEQYFGPGTRLTVT.

CDR3 coding DNA: TGTGCCAGCAGTTTAGCGTCCGGGGTCTACGAGCAGTACTTC. Amino acids: CASSLASGVYEQYF. V gene TRBV27 combines with J gene TRBJ2-7, with TRBD2 as a possible D gene (5 bases). Germline-derived CDR1 and CDR2 are MNHEY and SMNVEV (reference sequence). V lost 2 bases and J 3 bases, leaving 11 bases between the germline ends. The CDR3 totals 14 residues.

The V gene is TRBV28, the J gene TRBJ1-1; TRBD1 agrees at 7 bases. V trimming: 8 bases; J trimming: 3 bases; junction bases outside the gene matches: 6. Germline CDR1 MDHEN, CDR2 SYDVKM. The CDR3 totals 13 residues. CDR3 residues: CASDQGGHTEAFF. Written as DNA, the CDR3 is TGTGCCAGCGACCAGGGGGGCCACACTGAAGCTTTCTTT.

This clone has a handful of counts. V and J are TRBV19 and TRBJ2-5; 8 bases are shared with TRBD1. The V gene end was trimmed by 1 base and the J gene end by 4 bases; junction bases not matched to a gene: 5. The CDR3 runs to 15 residues. Germline lookup yields CDR1 LNHDA and CDR2 SQIVND (reference sequence). Here the CDR3 reads CASSIGQGRIETQYF. DNA for the CDR3: TGTGCCAGTAGTATAGGACAGGGGAGGATAGAGACCCAGTACTTC.

The genes are TRBV15 and TRBJ2-7, with a tentative D call TRBD1 (6 bases). Trimming shortened V by 8 bases and J by 3 bases, and 17 bases separated the two germline ends. The CDR3 totals 14 residues. CDR1 is LNHNV, CDR2 YYDKDF, per germline (reference sequence). The CDR3 spells CATWAGTINYEQYF. CDR3 DNA: TGTGCCACCTGGGCCGGGACAATTAACTACGAGCAGTACTTC.

J is TRBJ2-5 and V is TRBV6-5, with TRBD1 matching over 10 bases. Germline CDR1 and CDR2: MNHEY and SVGAGI. The CDR3 contains 14 residues. Trimming cost V 5 bases and J 4 bases; bases outside gene matches: 4. In DNA, the CDR3 is TGTGCCAGCAGTGGGGACAGGGGAAGAGAGACCCAGTACTTC. Residues: CASSGDRGRETQYF.

V gene TRBV6-5 combines with J gene TRBJ1-5, with D perhaps matching TRBD1 (5 bases). Looked up from germline, CDR1 is MNHEY and CDR2 is SVGAGI. This CDR3 is 15 amino acids long. Trimming stripped 7 bases from V and 0 bases from J, with 13 bases between. The CDR3 bases are TGTGCCAGCAACGGACGGGGGTCTAGCAATCAGCCCCAGCATTTT. Its protein is CASNGRGSSNQPQHF.

The gene calls are TRBV7-2 and TRBJ2-3, with D perhaps matching TRBD2 (6 bases). CDR3 length: 14 residues. Trimming pared 2 bases from V and 5 bases from J, leaving 11 bases between. CDR1 and CDR2 from the germline V gene are SGHTA and FQGNSA. In DNA, the CDR3 is TGTGCCAGCAGCTTAAACGGGAGAGTAGATACGCAGTATTTT. Its translation: CASSLNGRVDTQYF.

The rearrangement uses TRBV28 and TRBJ1-1; 8 bases line up with TRBD1. The CDR3 length is 17 residues. From germline, CDR1 is MDHEN and CDR2 SYDVKM. J was trimmed by 11 bases and V by 2 bases; bases with no gene match: 19. CDR3 protein: CASSLQSSGQAWGLAFF. In nucleotides, the CDR3 is TGTGCCAGCAGTTTACAGTCATCGGGACAGGCCTGGGGGTTGGCTTTCTTT.

V and J are TRBV28 and TRBJ1-5, with a tentative D call TRBD1 (6 bases). This CDR3 is 12 amino acids long. The germline gives CDR1 MDHEN, CDR2 SYDVKM. The CDR3 protein is CAGGGGNQPQHF. Written as DNA, the CDR3 is TGTGCAGGCGGGGGCGGCAATCAGCCCCAGCATTTT.

A few counts support this clone. The V call is TRBV18, the J call TRBJ1-2; TRBD1 agrees at 8 bases. The CDR3 spans 16 residues. After removal of 0 bases from V and 6 bases from J, the junction contained 9 bases not matched to a gene. CDR1 and CDR2 from the germline V gene are KGHSH and LQKENI. As DNA, the CDR3 is TGTGCCAGCTCACCACCGAGCGCAGGGGGCGCGGATGGCTACACCTTC. This encodes CASSPPSAGGADGYTF.

V usage is TRBV6-5 and J usage is TRBJ1-1; 9 positions match TRBD1. Trimming removed 4 bases from V and 5 bases from J; junction bases left unmatched: 11. Looked up from germline, CDR1 is MNHEY and CDR2 is SVGAGI. CDR3 length: 16 residues. As DNA, the CDR3 is TGTGCCAGCAGTTCCTTAAGACAGGGGGTATATACTGAAGCTTTCTTT. Protein product: CASSSLRQGVYTEAFF.

Turning to this clone: A read error may produce the germline difference seen at one junction end. The rearrangement links TRBV27 to TRBJ2-2; 8 bases align to TRBD1. CDR3 size: 14 residues. The germline V gene has CDR1 MNHEY and CDR2 SMNVEV (reference sequence). CDR3 residues: CASSLSPGTGGLFF. The CDR3 DNA reads TGTGCCAGCAGTCTATCACCGGGGACAGGAGGGCTGTTTTTT.